This T cell receptor (beta chain) stems from a study of cytomegalovirus exposure and HLA in healthy donors. Researchers ran the PCR with 60 Vbeta and 13 Jbeta primers. Data came from immunoSEQ multiplex PCR; TCRdb stores just in-frame clones and leaves some out. The data contain about 170,000 clones, about 80% of them singletons. The germline gives CDR1 KGHSH, CDR2 LQKENI. The CDR3 covers 16 residues. Losses at the gene ends were 4 bases for V and 2 bases for J; bases not matched to a gene: 4. As to this clone: Antigen unknown.

Study-level points and caveats: A previous analysis found most TCR beta V segments productive roughly 90% or roughly 30% of the time. Researchers reportedly found TCR beta sequences accurately predicted most subjects' HLA-A and HLA-B alleles.

The clonotype comes from a female donor in good health and CMV-seronegative. The chain recombines TRBV18 with TRBJ2-5; 13 bases align to TRBD2. The sequencing sample was made of PBMCs. CDR3 region: CASSRTSGGPQETQYF. The CDR3 DNA reads TGTGCCAGCTCACGGACTAGCGGGGGACCTCAAGAGACCCAGTACTTC.